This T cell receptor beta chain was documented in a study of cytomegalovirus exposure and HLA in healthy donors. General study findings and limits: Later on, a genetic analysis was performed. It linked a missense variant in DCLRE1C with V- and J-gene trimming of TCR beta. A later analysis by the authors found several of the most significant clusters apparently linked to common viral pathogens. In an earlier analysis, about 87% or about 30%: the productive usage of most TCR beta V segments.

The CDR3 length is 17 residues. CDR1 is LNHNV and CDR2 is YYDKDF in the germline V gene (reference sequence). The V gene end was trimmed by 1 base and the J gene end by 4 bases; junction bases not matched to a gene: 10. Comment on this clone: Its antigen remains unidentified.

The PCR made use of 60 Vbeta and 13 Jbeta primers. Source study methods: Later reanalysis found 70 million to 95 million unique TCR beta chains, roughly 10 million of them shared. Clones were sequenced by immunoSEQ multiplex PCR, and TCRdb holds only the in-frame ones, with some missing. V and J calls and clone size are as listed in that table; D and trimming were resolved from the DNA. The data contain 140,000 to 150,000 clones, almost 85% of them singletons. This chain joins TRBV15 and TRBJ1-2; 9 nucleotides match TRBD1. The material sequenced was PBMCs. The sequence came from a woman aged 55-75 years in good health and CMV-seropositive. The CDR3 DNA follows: TGTGCCACCAGCAGAGGGGACAGGGAGGACAGGAGCTATGGCTACACCTTC. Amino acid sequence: CATSRGDREDRSYGYTF.